One and the same sample provided the 24 T cell receptor beta chains below, sequenced in a study of post-analysis software for immune sequencing data (dated by TCRdb to the mid-2010s). Libraries came from PCR. Sequencing relied on an Illumina HiSeq 2500. To reduce PCR and sequencing biases, unique molecular identifiers were built into the TCR beta cDNA libraries. The public reads were reanalyzed by TCRdb: fastp trimming at Q25, MiXCR alignment, in-frame beta chains only. A single entry per CDR3 protein holds the most common genes and DNA from its merged rows. Within this sample are approximately 660,000 distinct CDR3 sequences, with 59% of them counted one time only. Roughly 10% of the sample is in the top ten clones. Findings and caveats that apply to the study as a whole: Roughly 5 TRBV segments, including TRBV5-6, TRBV5-1 and TRBV20-1, were significantly more frequent in patients than controls.

For these TCRs, the target antigens are not known. Sequencing was done on a sample of blood. The receptors were sampled from a girl aged 2-10 years with multiple sclerosis.

The V and J genes are TRBV20-1 and TRBJ2-5, with 7 bases identical to TRBD1. The CDR3 has 14 residues. Trimming removed 6 bases from V and 1 base from J; junction bases left unmatched: 8. Germline CDR1 and CDR2: DFQATT and SNEGSKA (reference sequence). CDR3: CSALARQGQETQYF. The CDR3 DNA follows: TGCAGTGCCCTTGCCCGACAGGGCCAAGAGACCCAGTACTTC.

This clonotype is a singleton in its sample. At one end, the junction sequence differs from germline, possibly due to a read error. This rearrangement joins TRBV20-1 to TRBJ1-1; D remains unclear. The CDR3 has 12 residues. Germline V gene data show CDR1 as DFQATT and CDR2 as SNEGSKA (reference sequence). DNA for the CDR3: TGCAGGGCTAGAGGGCAGAACACTGAAGCTTTCTTT. Translating gives CRARGQNTEAFF.

The V and J genes are TRBV7-9 and TRBJ2-7; possibly TRBD1 for D (6 bases). The V gene lost 7 bases and the J gene lost 7 bases, with 14 bases spanning the gap. CDR3 length: 12 amino acids. CDR1 and CDR2 (germline): SEHNR, FQNEAQ (reference sequence). CDR3 sequence reads: CASTLRGLEQYF. The CDR3 bases are TGTGCCAGCACTTTAAGGGGGTTGGAGCAGTACTTC.

The gene calls are TRBV18 and TRBJ1-1; tentative D call: TRBD1 (6 bases). Per the germline V gene, CDR1 is KGHSH and CDR2 is LQKENI. V was cut by 0 bases and J by 1 base, with 15 bases left in between. There are 17 residues in the CDR3. The chain's CDR3 is CASSPPHGGRGNTEAFF. CDR3 DNA: TGTGCCAGCTCACCACCGCATGGGGGGCGAGGGAACACTGAAGCTTTCTTT.

The V and J genes are TRBV12-3 or TRBV12-4 and TRBJ2-1, with TRBD1 identical over 7 bases. There are 15 residues in the CDR3. V lost 6 bases and J lost 0; bases outside the gene matches: 5. CDR3 loop: CASSQGVHSYNEQFF. The CDR3 nucleotides are TGTGCCAGCAGCCAGGGGGTCCACTCCTACAATGAGCAGTTCTTC.

The genes are TRBV6-2 or TRBV6-3 and TRBJ2-7, with D perhaps matching TRBD2 (5 bases). Judging by the DNA end, TRBJ2-5 fits better; the J call may be wrong. The CDR3 contains 14 residues. Germline lookup yields CDR1 MNHEY and CDR2 SVGEGT. The DNA for the CDR3 is TGTGCCAGCAGTTACCCAGCGGTCTCGGGGACCCAGTACTTC. It yields the protein CASSYPAVSGTQYF.

The table lists this clonotype with a count of one. J is TRBJ1-5 and V is TRBV20-1; no firm D call. Trimming left V 3 bases short and J 0 bases short, with 6 bases between. The CDR3 extends over 13 amino acids. The germline V gene has CDR1 DFQATT and CDR2 SNEGSKA (reference sequence). The CDR3 bases are TGCAGTGCTAGGAACTATAGCAATCAGCCCCAGCATTTT. Its translation is CSARNYSNQPQHF.

This rearrangement joins TRBV7-9 to TRBJ2-7; D ambiguous. Germline V lookup: CDR1 SEHNR, CDR2 FQNEAQ (reference sequence). There are 13 residues in the CDR3. V was shortened by 3 bases and J by 2 bases, with 8 bases between the two germline ends. The CDR3 sequence is CASSFRVPYEQYF. The CDR3 bases are TGTGCCAGCAGCTTTCGCGTTCCCTACGAGCAGTACTTC.

This clonotype is a singleton in its sample. The chain has TRBV29-1 and TRBJ2-5, with 7 positions matching TRBD1. Germline values: CDR1 SQVTM, CDR2 ANQGSEA. Losses at the gene ends were 8 bases for V and 3 bases for J; bases not matched to a gene: 18. The CDR3 consists of 16 residues. CDR3 nucleotide sequence: TGCAGCCTAAGCCGACCCAGGGACAGTGATGAAGAGACCCAGTACTTC. It specifies CSLSRPRDSDEETQYF.

There are a few counts of this clonotype. The V and J genes are TRBV6-5 and TRBJ2-6; D remains unclear. Germline CDR1 is MNHEY and CDR2 is SVGAGI. V was cut by 2 bases and J by 0 bases, with 11 bases left in between. This CDR3 has 17 residues. CDR3 region: CASSYEVPGSGANVLTF. The CDR3 DNA sequence: TGTGCCAGCAGTTACGAGGTACCAGGCTCTGGGGCCAACGTCCTGACTTTC.

This clonotype was seen more than once but under ten times. The chain couples TRBV5-5 to TRBJ2-7; 13 bases map to TRBD2. V lost 4 bases and J lost 0; bases outside the gene matches: 4. This CDR3 is built from 16 residues. Germline CDR1 is SGHKS and CDR2 is YYEKEE (reference sequence). Written as DNA, the CDR3 is TGTGCCAGCAGCCACGGACTAGCGGGAGTCTCCTACGAGCAGTACTTC. It yields the protein CASSHGLAGVSYEQYF.

This clonotype was seen once. The chain has TRBV20-1 and TRBJ2-7; no firm D call. This CDR3 has 13 amino acids. Between the trimmed V and J ends, which lost 3 bases and 3 bases, there was a span of 12 bases. The germline gives CDR1 DFQATT, CDR2 SNEGSKA (reference sequence). In DNA form, the CDR3 reads TGCAGTGCTAGGTCCCCGAATTACTACGAGCAGTACTTC. Protein product: CSARSPNYYEQYF.

Comments on this clonotype: One junction end does not reproduce the germline sequence, and a read error may be involved. Here the CDR3 DNA reads TGTGTCTGGAGTGCCCTGTGGGAGACCCAGTACTTC. Its translation: CVWSALWETQYF. This chain links TRBV30 with TRBJ2-5; D uncertain. Germline CDR1 and CDR2: GTSNPN and SVGIG (reference sequence). This CDR3 contains 12 residues.

This chain links TRBV6-5 with TRBJ1-2; D is ambiguous. The germline CDR1 and CDR2 sequences are MNHEY and SVGAGI. This CDR3 spans 12 amino acids. Trimming removed 0 bases from V and 6 bases from J, with 5 bases in between. Here the CDR3 DNA reads TGTGCCAGCAGTTACTCGGGGAATGGCTACACCTTC. It codes for CASSYSGNGYTF.

This chain links TRBV12-3 or TRBV12-4 with TRBJ1-4; TRBD1 agrees at 9 bases. V trimming: 7 bases; J trimming: 1 base; junction bases outside the gene matches: 7. This CDR3 is built from 16 residues. The CDR3: CASTNDRGETNEKLFF. CDR3 nucleotide sequence: TGTGCCAGCACCAATGACAGGGGGGAAACTAATGAAAAACTGTTTTTT.

J is TRBJ2-3 and V is TRBV7-9; no reliable D call. Trimming stripped 6 bases from V and 4 bases from J, with 23 bases between. This CDR3 is 17 amino acids long. Germline V gene data show CDR1 as SEHNR and CDR2 as FQNEAQ (reference sequence). CDR3 protein: CASSATYDPSVPDTQYF. In DNA form, the CDR3 reads TGTGCCAGCAGTGCCACCTACGACCCATCGGTCCCAGATACGCAGTATTTT.

This clonotype was seen a handful of times. This chain connects TRBV12-3 or TRBV12-4 to TRBJ2-1, with TRBD1 identical over 7 bases. CDR3 size: 12 residues. Germline trimming cut 1 base from V and 13 bases from J; bases unmatched to any gene: 4. In DNA, the CDR3 is TGTGCCAGCAGTTTAGGGGACAGTGAACAGTTCTTC. This sequence encodes CASSLGDSEQFF.

CDR3: CAISESRTGGPPKSYEQYF. DNA for the CDR3: TGTGCCATCAGTGAGTCCCGGACAGGGGGTCCTCCCAAGTCCTACGAGCAGTACTTC. The J gene is TRBJ2-7, the V gene TRBV10-3, with 10 bases identical to TRBD1. Germline-derived CDR1 and CDR2 are ENHRY and SYGVKD. This CDR3 is built from 19 residues. V dropped 0 bases and J dropped 1; count of bases not matched to a gene: 12.

This sequence joins TRBV7-2 and TRBJ2-5; a possible D gene is TRBD2 (8 bases). The CDR3 length is 15 residues. CDR1 and CDR2 (germline): SGHTA, FQGNSA. Trimming stripped 5 bases from V and 5 bases from J, with 18 bases between. CDR3 DNA sequence: TGTGCCAGCAGCAGGGGGACAGCGGGGGAGGAGACCCAGTACTTC. It codes for CASSRGTAGEETQYF.

V is TRBV19 and J is TRBJ2-1; maybe TRBD1 (6 bases). The CDR3 consists of 15 residues. Germline values: CDR1 LNHDA, CDR2 SQIVND (reference sequence). V gave up 3 bases and J gave up 6 bases, with 15 bases separating them. This CDR3 is CASSMGLVGGNEQFF. In DNA form, the CDR3 reads TGTGCCAGTAGTATGGGCCTAGTAGGGGGCAATGAGCAGTTCTTC.

V gene TRBV5-1 combines with J gene TRBJ2-5; 8 nucleotides match TRBD1. J lost 3 bases, V lost 4 bases, and 8 bases had no gene match. This CDR3 region has 15 residues. From germline, CDR1 is SGHRS and CDR2 YFSETQ. For the CDR3, the DNA is TGCGCCAGCAGCCCCCGGACAGGGACCGAAGAGACCCAGTACTTC. This sequence encodes CASSPRTGTEETQYF.

This sequence joins TRBV7-6 and TRBJ1-6; 8 nucleotides match TRBD1. The CDR3 contains 15 residues. The germline V gene has CDR1 SGHVS and CDR2 FNYEAQ. Trimming removed 5 bases from V and 3 bases from J; junction bases left unmatched: 3. The CDR3 is CASSPGQGYNSPLHF. The CDR3, as DNA: TGTGCCAGCAGCCCTGGACAGGGCTATAATTCACCCCTCCACTTT. Variable domain in full (rest from reference TRBV7-6 and TRBJ1-6): GAGVSQSPRYKVTKRGQDVALRCDPISGHVSLYWYRQALGQGPEFLTYFNYEAQQDKSGLPNDRFSAERPEGSISTLTIQRTEQRDSAMYRCASSPGQGYNSPLHFGNGTRLTVT.

This chain's CDR3 is CSVDRGRRTDTQYF. DNA for the CDR3: TGCAGCGTTGATCGGGGGCGACGCACAGATACGCAGTATTTT. The gene calls are TRBV29-1 and TRBJ2-3; perhaps D is TRBD1 or TRBD2 (6 bases each). The CDR3 is 14 residues long. Germline V lookup: CDR1 SQVTM, CDR2 ANQGSEA. The germline V and J ends were trimmed by 3 bases and 1 base, with 11 bases remaining between them.

This clonotype appeared a few times. V and J are TRBV5-1 and TRBJ2-1, with 8 bases matching TRBD1. This CDR3 spans 17 amino acids. CDR1 SGHRS and CDR2 YFSETQ come from the germline V gene. V lost 1 base to trimming and J lost 3 bases; unmatched junction nucleotides: 9. The CDR3, as DNA: TGCGCCAGCAGCTTGCATTCCGGACAGGGTAACTACAATGAGCAGTTCTTC. It specifies CASSLHSGQGNYNEQFF.